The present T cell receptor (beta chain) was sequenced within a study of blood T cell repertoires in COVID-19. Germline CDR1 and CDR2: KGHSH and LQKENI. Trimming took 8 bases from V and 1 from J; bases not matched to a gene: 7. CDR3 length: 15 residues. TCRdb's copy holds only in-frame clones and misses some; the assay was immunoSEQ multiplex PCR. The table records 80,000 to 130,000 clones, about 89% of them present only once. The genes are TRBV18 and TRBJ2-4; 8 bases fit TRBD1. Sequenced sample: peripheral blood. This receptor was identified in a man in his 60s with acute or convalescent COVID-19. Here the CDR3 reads CASADRVSAKNIQYF. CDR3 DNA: TGTGCCAGCGCGGACAGGGTTTCGGCCAAAAACATTCAGTACTTC.